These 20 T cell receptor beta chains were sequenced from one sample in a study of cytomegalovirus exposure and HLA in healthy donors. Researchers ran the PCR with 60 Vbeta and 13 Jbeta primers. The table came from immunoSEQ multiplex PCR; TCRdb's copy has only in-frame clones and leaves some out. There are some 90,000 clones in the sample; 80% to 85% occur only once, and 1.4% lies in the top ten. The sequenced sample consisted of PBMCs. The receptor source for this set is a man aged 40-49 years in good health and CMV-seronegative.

The CDR3 coding sequence is TGTGCCAGCAGTTTGACAGGGTCCCTAGTCACTGAAGCTTTCTTT. Its translation is CASSLTGSLVTEAFF. The rearrangement joins TRBV27 to TRBJ1-1, with TRBD1 matching over 7 bases. The V gene's germline CDR1 is MNHEY and CDR2 SMNVEV (reference sequence). V was clipped by 3 bases and J by 4 bases; unmatched bases: 8. This CDR3 is 15 amino acids long.

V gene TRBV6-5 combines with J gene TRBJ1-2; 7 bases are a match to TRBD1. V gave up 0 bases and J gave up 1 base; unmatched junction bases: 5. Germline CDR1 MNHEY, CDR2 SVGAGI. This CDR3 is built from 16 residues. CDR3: CASSYSGQAVNYGYTF. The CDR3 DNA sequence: TGTGCCAGCAGTTACTCTGGACAGGCCGTTAACTATGGCTACACCTTC.

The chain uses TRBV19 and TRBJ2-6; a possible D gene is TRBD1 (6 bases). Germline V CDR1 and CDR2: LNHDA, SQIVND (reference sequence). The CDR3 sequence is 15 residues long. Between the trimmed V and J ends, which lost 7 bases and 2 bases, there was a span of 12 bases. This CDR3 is CASTTPGAGANVLTF. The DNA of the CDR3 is TGTGCCAGTACCACCCCAGGGGCTGGGGCCAACGTCCTGACTTTC.

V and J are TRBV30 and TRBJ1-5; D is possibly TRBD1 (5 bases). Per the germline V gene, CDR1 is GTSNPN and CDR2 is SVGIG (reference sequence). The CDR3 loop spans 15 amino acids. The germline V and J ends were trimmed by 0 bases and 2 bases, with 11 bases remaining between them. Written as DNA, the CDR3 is TGTGCCTGGAGTGTATCCAGGGCCCGCAATCAGCCCCAGCATTTT. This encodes CAWSVSRARNQPQHF.

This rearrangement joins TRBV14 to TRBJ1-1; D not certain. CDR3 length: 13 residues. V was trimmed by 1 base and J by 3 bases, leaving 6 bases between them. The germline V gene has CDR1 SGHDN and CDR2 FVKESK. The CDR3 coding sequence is TGTGCCAGCAGCCAAGTCTTATACACTGAAGCTTTCTTT. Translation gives CASSQVLYTEAFF.

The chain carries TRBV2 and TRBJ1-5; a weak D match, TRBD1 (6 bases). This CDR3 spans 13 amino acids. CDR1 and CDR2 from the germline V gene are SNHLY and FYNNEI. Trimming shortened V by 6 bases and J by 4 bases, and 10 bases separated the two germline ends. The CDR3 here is CASSGGLNQPQHF. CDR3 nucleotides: TGTGCCAGCAGCGGGGGGCTGAATCAGCCCCAGCATTTT.

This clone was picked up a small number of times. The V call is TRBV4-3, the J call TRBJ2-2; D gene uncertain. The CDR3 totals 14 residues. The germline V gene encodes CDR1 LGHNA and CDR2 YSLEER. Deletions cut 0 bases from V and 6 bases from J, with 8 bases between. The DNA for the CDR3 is TGCGCCAGCAGCCAAGATGGCAGGCCCGGGGAGCTGTTTTTT. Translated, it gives CASSQDGRPGELFF.

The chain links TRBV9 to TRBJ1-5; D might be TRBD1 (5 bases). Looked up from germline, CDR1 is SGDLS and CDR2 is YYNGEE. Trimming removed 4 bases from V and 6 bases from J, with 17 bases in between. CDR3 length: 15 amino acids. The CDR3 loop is CASSPGTAGPQPQHF. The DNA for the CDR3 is TGTGCCAGCAGCCCGGGGACTGCTGGACCTCAGCCCCAGCATTTT.

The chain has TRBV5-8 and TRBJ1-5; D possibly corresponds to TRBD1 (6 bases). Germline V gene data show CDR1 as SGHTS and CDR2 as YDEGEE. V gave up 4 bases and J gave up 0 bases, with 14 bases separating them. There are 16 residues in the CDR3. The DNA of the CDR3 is TGTGCCAGCAGCCCGATACAGGGTAATAGCAATCAGCCCCAGCATTTT. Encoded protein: CASSPIQGNSNQPQHF.

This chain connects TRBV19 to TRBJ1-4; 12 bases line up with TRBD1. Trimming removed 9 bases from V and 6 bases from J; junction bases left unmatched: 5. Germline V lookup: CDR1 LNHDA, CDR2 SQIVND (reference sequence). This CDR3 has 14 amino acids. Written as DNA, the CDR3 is TGTGCCAGCACTGGGGACAGGGGGCATGAAAAACTGTTTTTT. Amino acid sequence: CASTGDRGHEKLFF.

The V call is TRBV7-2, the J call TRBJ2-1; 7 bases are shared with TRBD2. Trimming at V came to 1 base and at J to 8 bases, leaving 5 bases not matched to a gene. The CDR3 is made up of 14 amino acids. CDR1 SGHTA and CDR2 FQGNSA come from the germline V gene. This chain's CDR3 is CASSLGHGRDEQFF. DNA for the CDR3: TGTGCCAGCAGCTTAGGGCATGGGAGGGATGAGCAGTTCTTC.

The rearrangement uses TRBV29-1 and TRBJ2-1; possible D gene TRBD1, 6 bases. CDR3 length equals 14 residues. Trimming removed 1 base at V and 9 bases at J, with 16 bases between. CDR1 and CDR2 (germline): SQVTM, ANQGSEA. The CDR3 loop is CSVEVPGTIGEQFF. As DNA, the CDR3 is TGCAGCGTTGAAGTCCCCGGGACAATCGGTGAGCAGTTCTTC.

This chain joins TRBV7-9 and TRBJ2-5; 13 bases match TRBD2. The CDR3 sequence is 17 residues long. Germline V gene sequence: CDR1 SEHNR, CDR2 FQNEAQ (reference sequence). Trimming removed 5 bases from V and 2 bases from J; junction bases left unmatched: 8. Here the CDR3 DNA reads TGTGCCAGCAGCCCTCGGACTAGCGGGGGTCGGCAAGAGACCCAGTACTTC. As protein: CASSPRTSGGRQETQYF.

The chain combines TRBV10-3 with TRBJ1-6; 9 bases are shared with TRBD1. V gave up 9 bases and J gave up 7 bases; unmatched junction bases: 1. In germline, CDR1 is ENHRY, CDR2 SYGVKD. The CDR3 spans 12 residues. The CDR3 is CAITGGNSPLHF. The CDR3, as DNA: TGTGCCATTACAGGGGGCAATTCACCCCTCCACTTT.

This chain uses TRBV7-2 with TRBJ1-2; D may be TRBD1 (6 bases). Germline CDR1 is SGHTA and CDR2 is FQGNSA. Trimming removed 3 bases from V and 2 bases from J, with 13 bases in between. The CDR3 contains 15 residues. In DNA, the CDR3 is TGTGCCAGCAGCTTTGCCGGGACACTCAACTATGGCTACACCTTC. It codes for CASSFAGTLNYGYTF.

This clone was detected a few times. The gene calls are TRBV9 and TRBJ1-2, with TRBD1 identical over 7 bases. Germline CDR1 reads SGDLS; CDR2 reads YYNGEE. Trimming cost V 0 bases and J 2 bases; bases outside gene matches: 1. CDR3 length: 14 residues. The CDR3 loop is CASSVGGQNYGYTF. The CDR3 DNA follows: TGTGCCAGCAGCGTAGGGGGACAGAACTATGGCTACACCTTC.

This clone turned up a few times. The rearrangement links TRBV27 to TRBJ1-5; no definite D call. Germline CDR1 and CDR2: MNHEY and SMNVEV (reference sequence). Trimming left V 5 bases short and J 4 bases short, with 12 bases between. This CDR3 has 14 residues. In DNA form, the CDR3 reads TGTGCCAGCAGTGTAGGCTACAGAAATCAGCCCCAGCATTTT. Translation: CASSVGYRNQPQHF.

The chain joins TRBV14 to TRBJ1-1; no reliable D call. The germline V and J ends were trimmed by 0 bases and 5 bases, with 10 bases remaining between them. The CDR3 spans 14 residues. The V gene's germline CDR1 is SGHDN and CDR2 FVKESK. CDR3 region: CASSQDSGETEAFF. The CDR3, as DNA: TGTGCCAGCAGCCAAGACAGTGGGGAGACTGAAGCTTTCTTT.

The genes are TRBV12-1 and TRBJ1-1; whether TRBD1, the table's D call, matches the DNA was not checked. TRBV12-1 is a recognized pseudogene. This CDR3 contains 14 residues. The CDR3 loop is CASSLRGTNTEAFF. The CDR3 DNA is TGTGCCAGCAGCCTGAGGGGGACGAACACTGAAGCTTTCTTT.

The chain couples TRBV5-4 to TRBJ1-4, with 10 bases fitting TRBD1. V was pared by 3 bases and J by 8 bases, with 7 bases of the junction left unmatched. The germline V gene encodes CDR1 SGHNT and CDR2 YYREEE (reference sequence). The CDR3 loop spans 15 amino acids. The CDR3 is CASSSQDRGYEKLFF. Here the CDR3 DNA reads TGTGCCAGCAGCTCCCAGGACAGGGGGTACGAAAAACTGTTTTTT.